These 31 T cell receptor beta chains came from one sample sequenced in a study of identical twins. MiXCR, run by TCRdb on the 5' RACE reads, gives a single entry per CDR3 protein. The sample lists approximately 490,000 distinct CDR3 sequences; approximately 20% were seen once. The same sample was also studied in work on yellow fever vaccine responses in identical twins.

Material: CD4+ T cells sorted from blood. The receptors were gathered from a woman aged 18-29 years in good health.

The sample holds a few counts of this clonotype. The V and J genes are TRBV20-1 and TRBJ1-2; TRBD1 is a possible D gene (5 bases). V was cut by 4 bases and J by 2 bases, with 14 bases left in between. In germline, CDR1 is DFQATT, CDR2 SNEGSKA (reference sequence). The CDR3 is 14 residues long. The CDR3 region has the DNA TGCAGTGCTAAGCCCCTACGGGGGAACTATGGCTACACCTTC. It is translated as CSAKPLRGNYGYTF.

This clonotype was detected only a few times. The J gene is TRBJ2-5, the V gene TRBV12-3 or TRBV12-4; a weak D match, TRBD1 (7 bases). V was cut by 7 bases and J by 4 bases, with 13 bases left in between. The CDR3 has 13 residues. The CDR3 nucleotides read TGTGCCAGCAATCGCCAGGGGGGAGAGACCCAGTACTTC. It codes for CASNRQGGETQYF.

This clonotype was counted only a few times. The V call is TRBV11-2, the J call TRBJ2-2; the D is unclear. Trimming pared 2 bases from V and 1 base from J, leaving 14 bases between. Germline V gene lookup returns CDR1 SGHAT and CDR2 FQNNGV. The CDR3 consists of 17 residues. The CDR3 DNA sequence: TGTGCCAGCAGCTTATCTGTGCAGGTTCAGAACACCGGGGAGCTGTTTTTT. This encodes CASSLSVQVQNTGELFF.

The rearrangement joins TRBV27 to TRBJ2-5; D is undetermined. Per the germline V gene, CDR1 is MNHEY and CDR2 is SMNVEV (reference sequence). Trimming left V 3 bases short and J 0 bases short, with 14 bases between. The CDR3 covers 16 residues. CDR3 coding DNA: TGTGCCAGCAGTTTGCCCCCCTCGGCGGACCAAGAGACCCAGTACTTC. This gives the protein CASSLPPSADQETQYF.

At least ten counts were recorded for this clonotype. The chain recombines TRBV12-3 or TRBV12-4 with TRBJ1-3, with TRBD1 as a possible D gene (5 bases). The CDR3 consists of 14 residues. Deletions cut 5 bases from V and 8 bases from J, with 16 bases between. The CDR3 reads CASSPRAGTDTIYF. As DNA, the CDR3 is TGTGCCAGCAGTCCCCGGGCAGGGACGGACACCATATATTTT.

The genes are TRBV12-3 or TRBV12-4 and TRBJ2-1; D uncertain. CDR3 length: 17 amino acids. Between the trimmed V and J ends, which lost 3 bases and 9 bases, there was a span of 24 bases. The DNA for the CDR3 is TGTGCCAGCAGTTTTTTCCTTGGGCAGACGACCCGACCTGAGCAGTTCTTC. This encodes CASSFFLGQTTRPEQFF.

V is TRBV24-1 and J is TRBJ2-1; 13 bases are a match to TRBD2. The CDR3 covers 13 residues. CDR1 KGHDR and CDR2 SFDVKD come from the germline V gene. V dropped 9 bases and J dropped 7; count of bases not matched to a gene: 2. In nucleotides, the CDR3 is TGTGCCACCTCGACTAGCGGGAGGAATGAGCAGTTCTTC. Translated, it gives CATSTSGRNEQFF.

The rearrangement links TRBV4-2 to TRBJ1-5; D might be TRBD1 (5 bases). CDR1 is LGHNA and CDR2 is YNFKEQ in the germline V gene. V lost 4 bases to trimming and J lost 3 bases, with 13 bases between them. The CDR3 spans 15 residues. This chain's CDR3 is CASSPQGSVNQPQHF. In DNA, the CDR3 is TGTGCCAGCAGCCCCCAGGGTTCGGTCAATCAGCCCCAGCATTTT.

CDR3 nucleotide sequence: TGTGCCAGCAGTCCCGGACTAGCCGAGTCTCAGCCCCAGCATTTT. Its protein is CASSPGLAESQPQHF. The V gene is TRBV2, the J gene TRBJ1-5; D uncertain. V lost 5 bases and J 6 bases, leaving 17 bases between the germline ends. The germline V gene has CDR1 SNHLY and CDR2 FYNNEI. The CDR3 is 15 residues long.

The rearrangement joins TRBV24-1 to TRBJ2-1; a possible D gene is TRBD1 (5 bases). CDR3 length: 16 amino acids. Germline assignment: CDR1 KGHDR and CDR2 SFDVKD. Trimming took 2 bases from V and 6 from J, leaving 16 bases between them. DNA of the CDR3: TGTGCCACCAGTGATTCGGTCAAGGGGCGATTCAATGAGCAGTTCTTC. This translates into CATSDSVKGRFNEQFF.

This clonotype was picked up a small number of times. CDR3 DNA sequence: TGCGCCAGCAGCTTGTTCCCCCTAGGACTAGCGGGAGGCAATGAGCAGTTCTTC. Protein: CASSLFPLGLAGGNEQFF. V is TRBV5-1 and J is TRBJ2-1; 14 positions agree with TRBD2. Germline V gene lookup returns CDR1 SGHRS and CDR2 YFSETQ. V was clipped by 1 base and J by 6 bases; unmatched bases: 9. This CDR3 spans 18 amino acids.

The V and J genes are TRBV18 and TRBJ2-4; D is undetermined. This CDR3 region has 15 residues. Per germline, CDR1 KGHSH and CDR2 LQKENI. The ends were cut back, 6 bases at V and 7 bases at J, with 19 bases in the middle. CDR3 sequence reads: CASSPRAPKHNIQYF. CDR3 nucleotide sequence: TGTGCCAGCTCCCCCCGGGCACCCAAGCACAACATTCAGTACTTC.

The J gene is TRBJ1-5, the V gene TRBV27; D unresolved. V was shortened by 4 bases and J by 2 bases, with 6 bases between the two germline ends. Germline V gives CDR1 MNHEY, CDR2 SMNVEV (reference sequence). The CDR3 has 13 residues. The CDR3: CASSSLRNQPQHF. For the CDR3, the DNA is TGTGCCAGCAGTTCCCTTCGCAATCAGCCCCAGCATTTT.

The J gene is TRBJ2-1, the V gene TRBV5-1; 8 bases fit TRBD2. This CDR3 region has 14 residues. The trim removed 10 bases at V and 8 bases at J, leaving 14 bases unmatched. In germline, CDR1 is SGHRS, CDR2 YFSETQ. The CDR3 DNA is TGCGCCGGGGGACCGGGACTAGGCTCGTATGAGCAGTTCTTC. Amino acids: CAGGPGLGSYEQFF. The whole variable domain, filled in from reference TRBV5-1 and TRBJ2-1, reads KAGVTQTPRYLIKTRGQQVTLSCSPISGHRSVSWYQQTPGQGLQFLFEYFSETQRNKGNFPGRFSGRQFSNSRSEMNVSTLELGDSALYLCAGGPGLGSYEQFFGPGTRLTVL.

This clonotype was seen only a few times. This sequence joins TRBV20-1 and TRBJ2-2; no reliable D call. Germline lookup yields CDR1 DFQATT and CDR2 SNEGSKA (reference sequence). Trimming removed 0 bases from V and 3 bases from J, with 8 bases in between. This CDR3 contains 14 residues. The CDR3 spells CSAREGQHTGELFF. CDR3 bases: TGCAGTGCTAGAGAAGGCCAGCACACCGGGGAGCTGTTTTTT.

The chain links TRBV6-1 to TRBJ1-4, with no clear D. The CDR3 spans 14 residues. Germline CDR1 reads MNHNS; CDR2 reads SASEGT. V was trimmed by 5 bases and J by 7 bases, leaving 14 bases between them. Written as DNA, the CDR3 is TGTGCCAGCAGTATCCTAGTGGATGCTGAAAAACTGTTTTTT. It translates to CASSILVDAEKLFF.

CDR3 sequence: CSAQQETQYF. Here the CDR3 DNA reads TGCAGTGCCCAGCAAGAGACCCAGTACTTC. The chain recombines TRBV20-1 with TRBJ2-5; no clear D gene. CDR3 length equals 10 residues. Germline CDR1 is DFQATT and CDR2 is SNEGSKA (reference sequence). Trimming took off 6 bases at V and 2 bases at J, with 4 bases between the two ends.

This clonotype came up a few times. The V and J genes are TRBV6-2 or TRBV6-3 and TRBJ2-7, with D tentatively TRBD1 (6 bases). V lost 2 bases to trimming and J lost 0 bases, with 8 bases between them. The CDR3 totals 14 residues. The germline gives CDR1 MNHEY, CDR2 SVGEGT. The CDR3 sequence is CASSYTGSSYEQYV. CDR3 DNA: TGTGCCAGCAGTTACACAGGGAGCTCCTACGAGCAGTACGTC.

V gene TRBV15 combines with J gene TRBJ2-1, with D perhaps TRBD1 (6 bases). This CDR3 is built from 16 residues. V lost 5 bases, J lost 0 bases, and 14 bases lay in between. From germline, CDR1 is LNHNV and CDR2 YYDKDF (reference sequence). The CDR3 here is CATSESGGLSYNEQFF. The CDR3 region has the DNA TGTGCCACCAGCGAAAGTGGGGGCCTCTCCTACAATGAGCAGTTCTTC.

The CDR3 nucleotides are TGTGCCAGCAGCAAGGACAGGGGGACTAGCGGGAACTACAATGAGCAGTTCTTC. Translated: CASSKDRGTSGNYNEQFF. The V call is TRBV11-1, the J call TRBJ2-1, with 13 bases matching TRBD2. V shed 5 bases, J shed 3 bases, and the junction held 10 bases outside the gene matches. The CDR3 covers 18 residues. The germline CDR1 and CDR2 sequences are SGHAT and FQDESV (reference sequence).

The rearrangement uses TRBV7-9 and TRBJ2-4; a weak D match, TRBD1 (5 bases). The CDR3 spans 14 residues. The germline V gene has CDR1 SEHNR and CDR2 FQNEAQ (reference sequence). Deletions cut 1 base from V and 8 bases from J, with 12 bases between. CDR3 sequence (DNA): TGTGCCAGCAGCTTAGGTCAGGGAAGGGACATTCAGTACTTC. Encoded protein: CASSLGQGRDIQYF.

Only a few counts were recorded for this clonotype. The chain has TRBV7-2 and TRBJ2-2; 7 nucleotides align to TRBD2. The V gene end was trimmed by 2 bases and the J gene end by 1 base; junction bases not matched to a gene: 7. The CDR3 totals 17 residues. Germline V lookup: CDR1 SGHTA, CDR2 FQGNSA. Here the CDR3 reads CASSLWGTIRNTGELFF. Written as DNA, the CDR3 is TGTGCCAGCAGCTTATGGGGGACTATAAGGAACACCGGGGAGCTGTTTTTT.

The chain links TRBV20-1 to TRBJ2-5; TRBD1 matches 7 bases. Germline loops: CDR1 DFQATT, CDR2 SNEGSKA (reference sequence). Trimming took 6 bases from V and 6 from J; bases not matched to a gene: 7. This CDR3 has 12 residues. Written as DNA, the CDR3 is TGCAGTGCCAACAGGGGTGGAAAGACCCAGTACTTC. Translating gives CSANRGGKTQYF.

In its sample, this clonotype was seen a few times. The V and J genes are TRBV7-9 and TRBJ2-4; a possible D gene is TRBD1 (6 bases). The CDR3 spans 17 residues. With 1 base removed from V and 7 bases from J, the gap between germline ends came to 20 bases. From germline, CDR1 is SEHNR and CDR2 FQNEAQ (reference sequence). DNA for the CDR3: TGTGCCAGCAGCTTAGGACCCGAACAGGGCGTGCTTAACATTCAGTACTTC. This translates into CASSLGPEQGVLNIQYF.

The V call is TRBV10-3, the J call TRBJ2-1, with a weak D call TRBD1 (5 bases). With 2 bases removed from V and 6 bases from J, the gap between germline ends came to 17 bases. Germline lookup yields CDR1 ENHRY and CDR2 SYGVKD. The CDR3 runs to 16 residues. CDR3 DNA: TGTGCCATCAGTGAGCTAGTACAGGCGAGTCGCAATGAGCAGTTCTTC. This sequence encodes CAISELVQASRNEQFF.

The CDR3 DNA sequence: TGTGCCAGCAGTGGTTCAGACCGGGGTACTGAAGCTTTCTTT. This sequence encodes CASSGSDRGTEAFF. V is TRBV2 and J is TRBJ1-1; D gene uncertain. From germline, CDR1 is SNHLY and CDR2 FYNNEI. V lost 4 bases and J lost 5, with 14 bases in between. This CDR3 has 14 amino acids. Together with reference TRBV2 and TRBJ1-1, the CDR3 gives the full variable domain: EPEVTQTPSHQVTQMGQEVILRCVPISNHLYFYWYRQILGQKVEFLVSFYNNEISEKSEIFDDQFSVERPDGSNFTLKIRSTKLEDSAMYFCASSGSDRGTEAFFGQGTRLTVV.

The chain recombines TRBV7-8 with TRBJ1-4, with D possibly TRBD1 on 5 matching bases. This CDR3 comprises 16 residues. Germline CDR1 is SGHVS and CDR2 is FQNEAQ. The V end lost 5 bases, the J end lost 7 bases, and 20 bases lay between the germline ends. CDR3 region: CASSVRSQGMIEKLFF. The CDR3 region has the DNA TGTGCCAGCAGCGTTAGGAGTCAGGGAATGATTGAAAAACTGTTTTTT.

This clonotype was recorded a few times. The CDR3 bases are TGTGCCAGCTCACCAGCCTCAGGGGCGAACACCGGGGAGCTGTTTTTT. It yields the protein CASSPASGANTGELFF. The chain uses TRBV18 and TRBJ2-2; D is perhaps TRBD1 (6 bases). The V end lost 2 bases, the J end lost 0 bases, and 10 bases lay between the germline ends. The germline CDR1 and CDR2 sequences are KGHSH and LQKENI. The CDR3 contains 16 residues.

This clonotype occurred a few times. The rearrangement joins TRBV20-1 to TRBJ1-2; TRBD1 aligns across 11 bases. The CDR3 loop spans 17 amino acids. Germline V gene data show CDR1 as DFQATT and CDR2 as SNEGSKA (reference sequence). With 6 bases clipped from V and 1 base from J, the junction kept 13 bases outside the gene matches. The CDR3 nucleotides read TGCAGTGCCAGGGCCAGGACAGGGGGCACTTTTAACTATGGCTACACCTTC. This translates into CSARARTGGTFNYGYTF.

J is TRBJ2-1 and V is TRBV24-1; D may be TRBD1 or TRBD2 (5 bases each). V lost 0 bases, J lost 5 bases, and 13 bases lay in between. CDR3 size: 16 residues. Germline V gives CDR1 KGHDR, CDR2 SFDVKD. CDR3: CATSDLTGIGDNEQFF. CDR3 nucleotide sequence: TGTGCCACCAGTGATTTGACGGGGATAGGGGACAATGAGCAGTTCTTC.

The J gene is TRBJ2-7, the V gene TRBV6-1; unclear D gene. Germline values: CDR1 MNHNS, CDR2 SASEGT. Deletions cut 6 bases from V and 5 bases from J, with 14 bases between. The CDR3 spans 13 residues. CDR3 region: CASRHQSSHEQYV. In DNA form, the CDR3 reads TGTGCCAGCAGACATCAGAGTAGCCACGAGCAGTACGTC.